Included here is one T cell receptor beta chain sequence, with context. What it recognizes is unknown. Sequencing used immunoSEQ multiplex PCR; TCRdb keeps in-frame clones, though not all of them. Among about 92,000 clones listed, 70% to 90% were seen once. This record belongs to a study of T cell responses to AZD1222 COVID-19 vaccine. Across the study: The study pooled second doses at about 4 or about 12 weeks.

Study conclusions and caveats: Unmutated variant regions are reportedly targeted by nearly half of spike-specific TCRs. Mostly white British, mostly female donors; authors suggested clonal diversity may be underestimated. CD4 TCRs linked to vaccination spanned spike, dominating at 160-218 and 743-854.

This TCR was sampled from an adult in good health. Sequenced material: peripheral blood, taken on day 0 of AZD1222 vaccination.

CDR3 nucleotide sequence: TGTGCCAGCAGCGCGGCCGGGACAGGGGCTCGGGAGACCCAGTACTTC. Translated: CASSAAGTGARETQYF. This chain uses TRBV11-3 with TRBJ2-5; 10 bases align to TRBD1. This CDR3 is 16 amino acids long. The junction had 11 bases not matched to a gene; V was cut back by 5 bases and J by 5 bases. In germline, CDR1 is SGHNT, CDR2 YENEEA. Full variable domain (rest looked up from reference TRBV11-3 and TRBJ2-5): EAGVVQSPRYKIIEKKQPVAFWCNPISGHNTLYWYLQNLGQGPELLIRYENEEAVDDSQLPKDRFSAERLKGVDSTLKIQPAELGDSAVYLCASSAAGTGARETQYFGPGTRLLVL.